The 20 T cell receptor beta chains reported below all come from one sample, sequenced in a study of T cells in Graves' hyperthyroidism and ophthalmopathy. RNA transcripts provided the source from which TCR beta CDR3 regions were amplified. Primed by the HTBI set, a first-round RT-PCR was run on the TCR CDR3. TCRdb re-derived calls from the multiplex PCR reads in MiXCR, one entry per CDR3 protein. The sample records around 700,000 distinct CDR3 sequences, around a sixth being singletons. Sequenced sample: blood. These receptor sequences come from a woman between 50 and 59 years old with Graves' hyperthyroidism that later progressed to Graves' ophthalmopathy.

The sample holds a few counts of this clonotype. The CDR3 loop reads CASSYVSNRHTQYF. For the CDR3, the DNA is TGTGCCAGCAGTTATGTGTCAAACCGGCATACGCAGTATTTT. The rearrangement joins TRBV6-5 to TRBJ2-3; D ambiguous. V gave up 3 bases and J gave up 7 bases, with 14 bases separating them. This CDR3 is built from 14 residues. Per germline, CDR1 MNHEY and CDR2 SVGAGI.

This clonotype was picked up a small number of times. The chain couples TRBV7-2 to TRBJ1-2; D is unresolved. Germline values: CDR1 SGHTA, CDR2 FQGNSA. V shed 4 bases and J shed 11 bases, with 20 bases lying between them. This CDR3 has 14 amino acids. The CDR3 bases are TGTGCCAGCAGCTACTTGCGGGATCCCCCGGCTTACACCTTC. It is translated as CASSYLRDPPAYTF.

The chain couples TRBV6-1 to TRBJ2-7, with D tentatively TRBD1 or TRBD2 (6 bases each). The CDR3 spans 15 residues. The germline gives CDR1 MNHNS, CDR2 SASEGT. Trimming took off 2 bases at V and 1 base at J, with 12 bases between the two ends. The CDR3 loop is CASSEFWGASYEQYF. CDR3 nucleotide sequence: TGTGCCAGCAGTGAATTTTGGGGGGCTTCCTACGAGCAGTACTTC.

V is TRBV4-2 and J is TRBJ1-2, with 9 positions matching TRBD1. CDR3 size: 15 residues. Trimming cost V 1 base and J 7 bases; bases outside gene matches: 7. Germline lookup yields CDR1 LGHNA and CDR2 YNFKEQ. The CDR3 region has the DNA TGTGCCAGCAGCCAAGCCGGGACAGGGTCTTTTGGCTACACCTTC. Amino acids: CASSQAGTGSFGYTF.

Many counts were recorded for this clonotype. This sequence joins TRBV27 and TRBJ1-2; no firm D call. The CDR3 sequence is 13 residues long. The germline CDR1 and CDR2 sequences are MNHEY and SMNVEV (reference sequence). Trimming stripped 2 bases from V and 6 bases from J, with 10 bases between. As DNA, the CDR3 is TGTGCCAGCAGTTTAACGCGTCGGGATGGCTACACCTTC. Protein sequence: CASSLTRRDGYTF.

The table lists this clonotype with many counts. The genes are TRBV5-1 and TRBJ1-2; the D is unclear. Looked up from germline, CDR1 is SGHRS and CDR2 is YFSETQ. This CDR3 contains 14 residues. Deletions cut 4 bases from V and 0 bases from J, with 10 bases between. In DNA, the CDR3 is TGCGCCAGCAGCCCAGACGAACCTAACTATGGCTACACCTTC. Protein product: CASSPDEPNYGYTF.

A word on this clonotype: Since a much larger clone is just one base distant, this may be a read error. The chain couples TRBV11-2 to TRBJ1-1; 7 bases are a match to TRBD1. Germline CDR1 SGHAT, CDR2 FQNNGV. Trimming took 6 bases from V and 5 from J; bases not matched to a gene: 9. The CDR3 length is 14 residues. The CDR3 protein is CASRSKGGRTEAFF. The CDR3 DNA sequence: TGTGCCAGCAGAAGCAAAGGGGGCAGAACTGAAGCTTTCTTT.

This clonotype was observed a handful of times. This chain joins TRBV11-3 and TRBJ2-2, with 9 bases that match TRBD1. The CDR3 has 16 amino acids. CDR1 SGHNT and CDR2 YENEEA come from the germline V gene. V trimming: 5 bases; J trimming: 4 bases; junction bases outside the gene matches: 8. The CDR3 here is CASSHLTGGGTGELFF. CDR3 sequence (DNA): TGTGCCAGCAGCCACCTGACAGGGGGGGGCACCGGGGAGCTGTTTTTT.

This clonotype was recorded a few times. The chain combines TRBV12-3 or TRBV12-4 with TRBJ1-2; D unclear. CDR3 size: 13 residues. V shed 6 bases and J shed 4 bases, with 12 bases lying between them. The CDR3 nucleotides are TGTGCCAGCAGAGCTGGGAACCCCTATGGCTACACCTTC. This translates into CASRAGNPYGYTF.

This clonotype has at least ten counts. The rearrangement uses TRBV7-4 and TRBJ1-1, with D possibly being TRBD1 (5 bases). In germline, CDR1 is SGHVT, CDR2 SQSDAQ. This CDR3 comprises 16 residues. V was trimmed by 5 bases and J by 0 bases, leaving 16 bases between them. The CDR3 nucleotides read TGTGCCAGCAGCCCGTTGACAGACAATCTGAACACTGAAGCTTTCTTT. It encodes CASSPLTDNLNTEAFF.

This clonotype has more than one count but fewer than ten. The chain couples TRBV6-5 to TRBJ1-5; D may be TRBD1 (5 bases). The ends were cut back, 0 bases at V and 0 bases at J, with 15 bases in the middle. CDR1 and CDR2 from the germline V gene are MNHEY and SVGAGI. The CDR3 is 18 residues long. CDR3 bases: TGTGCCAGCAGTTACTCGAAAGGCGGGGGGGATAGCAATCAGCCCCAGCATTTT. This codes for CASSYSKGGGDSNQPQHF.

This clonotype appeared many times. The V and J genes are TRBV12-3 or TRBV12-4 and TRBJ2-4, with 7 positions matching TRBD2. The CDR3 has 17 residues. V shed 5 bases, J shed 2 bases, and the junction held 12 bases outside the gene matches. The CDR3 protein is CASSGGEGLGSKNIQYF. In DNA, the CDR3 is TGTGCCAGCAGTGGAGGGGAGGGTCTGGGGTCCAAAAACATTCAGTACTTC.

The chain links TRBV12-3 or TRBV12-4 to TRBJ2-2; 8 nucleotides agree with TRBD2. The CDR3 covers 14 residues. V was pared by 9 bases and J by 6 bases, with 9 bases of the junction left unmatched. The CDR3 nucleotides are TGTGCCAGTGCTCTCGGGACTAGTGCCGGGGAGCTGTTTTTT. This encodes CASALGTSAGELFF.

Ten or more counts support this clonotype. V and J are TRBV12-5 and TRBJ1-5; TRBD1 matches 7 bases. J was trimmed by 0 bases and V by 6 bases; bases with no gene match: 8. The CDR3 runs to 16 residues. Looked up from germline, CDR1 is LGHNT and CDR2 is FRNRAP. CDR3 nucleotide sequence: TGTGCTAGTGGCCGCCAGGGGGGTAATAGCAATCAGCCCCAGCATTTT. This sequence encodes CASGRQGGNSNQPQHF. Variable domain in full (rest from reference TRBV12-5 and TRBJ1-5): DARVTQTPRHKVTEMGQEVTMRCQPILGHNTVFWYRQTMMQGLELLAYFRNRAPLDDSGMPKDRFSAEMPDATLATLKIQPSEPRDSAVYFCASGRQGGNSNQPQHFGDGTRLSIL.

This clonotype was counted ten times or more. The chain uses TRBV12-3 or TRBV12-4 and TRBJ1-2; a weak D match, TRBD1 (6 bases). This CDR3 has 16 residues. V was trimmed by 3 bases and J by 0 bases, leaving 14 bases between them. The CDR3 sequence: CASSFSGAHTNYGYTF. CDR3 in DNA: TGTGCCAGCAGTTTCTCAGGGGCACATACTAACTATGGCTACACCTTC.

There are many counts of this clonotype. The CDR3 spells CASSPLGQSNQPQHF. CDR3 DNA: TGTGCCAGCAGCCCATTGGGACAGAGCAATCAGCCCCAGCATTTT. The J gene is TRBJ1-5, the V gene TRBV7-8; 7 bases are a match to TRBD1. Germline V lookup: CDR1 SGHVS, CDR2 FQNEAQ. The J segment lost 1 base and the V segment lost 5 bases, leaving 5 bases of the junction unmatched. The CDR3 has 15 amino acids.

This clonotype was seen at least ten times. V usage is TRBV3-1 and J usage is TRBJ1-1; 8 bases are shared with TRBD1. The CDR3 has 15 residues. Germline V gene sequence: CDR1 LGHDT, CDR2 YNNKEL (reference sequence). V dropped 3 bases and J dropped 2; count of bases not matched to a gene: 5. Written as DNA, the CDR3 is TGTGCCAGCAGCCATTTCGACAGGGGAAACACTGAAGCTTTCTTT. Amino acids: CASSHFDRGNTEAFF. Complete variable domain (other parts from reference TRBV3-1 and TRBJ1-1): DTAVSQTPKYLVTQMGNDKSIKCEQNLGHDTMYWYKQDSKKFLKIMFSYNNKELIINETVPNRFSPKSPDKAHLNLHINSLELGDSAVYFCASSHFDRGNTEAFFGQGTRLTVV.

This sequence joins TRBV12-3 or TRBV12-4 and TRBJ1-5; 9 positions agree with TRBD1. This CDR3 is 16 amino acids long. Trimming removed 7 bases from V and 5 bases from J; junction bases left unmatched: 12. The CDR3 coding sequence is TGTGCCAGCAAGTCTCACCGGGACAGGGTTGATCAGCCCCAGCATTTT. It specifies CASKSHRDRVDQPQHF.

At least ten counts were recorded for this clonotype. The V and J genes are TRBV20-1 and TRBJ2-3, with D perhaps TRBD2 (5 bases). Trimming took 3 bases from V and 5 from J, leaving 15 bases between them. CDR1 is DFQATT and CDR2 is SNEGSKA in the germline V gene (reference sequence). The CDR3 sequence is 14 residues long. The CDR3 DNA reads as TGCAGTGCTAGGGTCGCGTTAGCGAAAGATACGCAGTATTTT. Translating gives CSARVALAKDTQYF.

This clonotype occurred once. Compared with germline, one end of the junction differs, possibly owing to a read error. The J gene is TRBJ1-4, the V gene TRBV12-3 or TRBV12-4; D unclear. This CDR3 is 14 amino acids long. The DNA of the CDR3 is TGTGCCAGCAGTTTTTTGGCAACTAATGAAAAACTGCTTTTT. It codes for CASSFLATNEKLLF.